The following is a TCR beta chain sequence with its context. Its antigen is unknown. The read gets to within 3 residues of the CDR3 end, and the germline J gene fills in the rest. Every participant had a single incident cervical HPV16 infection, and women with prevalent HPV16 infections were excluded. Cervical HPV DNA was detected by MY09/MY11 PCR, and genotyping was performed by dot-blot hybridization. Approximately 15 mL of heparinized blood were centrifuged, and the buffy coat was aliquoted, frozen at -30°C, then stored at -80°C. QIAGEN kits were used to extract genomic DNA from the buffy coat specimens. The sample belongs to a study of T cells in women clearing cervical HPV infection (dated by TCRdb to the late 2010s). About the investigation overall: The cases were 25 women with histologically confirmed HPV16-related CIN3 or worse, and 2 of those women had invasive cancers. The controls were about two dozen women whose single incident HPV16 infection cleared within 12 months with no development of precancer or cancer. Cases and controls were matched on year of sample collection and on age within five years. An exploratory proof-of-principle case-control study, nested within the Guanacaste HPV Natural History Study in Costa Rica, was conducted to compare TCR repertoires across cervical HPV16 outcomes. For cases, the median interval between lesion detection and blood sampling was approximately 150 days, with an interquartile range of about 85 to 220 days. Blood from cases was drawn at the visit where the lesion was first identified, while blood from controls was drawn once the infection was no longer detected. Since HLA typing was available for only a few women, HLA type could not be ruled out as a confounder. Five blinded duplicates per group were added as quality controls, so that 60 or so samples were obtained: 50 or so participants and some 10 replicates. Cases had a median age of almost 35 years compared with 38 for controls, and baseline characteristics showed no significant differences between the groups. In the parent cohort, approximately 9,900 women aged 18 or older were enrolled in Guanacaste, Costa Rica, during about 1992 to 1994 and then followed for under nine years. General findings and caveats noted by the study authors: Because T-cell numbers per sample were unknown, differences in richness could reflect varying T-cell content rather than repertoire biology. Lower TRBV6-7 relative abundance was observed in cases than in controls (roughly 0.11% versus 0.16%; Bonferroni P = 0.0008). The cross-sectional design could not show whether the associations came before the infection or were a result of it, and neither effector/memory subsets nor HPV-specific T cells were isolated. Random forest classifiers that combined richness and V gene abundances separated cases from controls with an estimated AUC of under 0.85. Significantly higher TCR repertoire richness was observed in CIN3+ cases than in controls across sequencing depths, whereas no difference in evenness was found.

The CDR3 covers 17 residues, taking in both the cysteine and the phenylalanine. Only the CDR3 bases that were read are kept: 42 of them, in frame from base 1. CDR1 and CDR2, per the germline V gene, are SQVTM and ANQGSEA. TCR beta CDR3 regions were amplified by multiplex PCR using the immunoSEQ assay from an average of 1200 ng genomic DNA per sample. Primer bias was corrected in the assay by using a complete synthetic TCR repertoire to establish an amplification baseline. The amplicons were sequenced on the Illumina platform. The original methods were these. Sequence errors were corrected by clustering with frequency ratios and a modified nearest-neighbor algorithm, and the sequences were then analyzed in the immunoSEQ Analyzer using IMGT gene definitions. At each rarefaction depth, TCR richness and evenness were averaged over 20 rarefaction repeats, and samples with fewer sequences than the depth were excluded. Wilcoxon rank sum tests with FDR correction were used to compare V, D and J gene relative abundances between the groups. Blinded duplicates gave an intraclass correlation of roughly 95% for TCR richness and an average of 76.4% across about 65 gene segments. TCRdb mirrors the immuneACCESS table, restricted to in-frame sequences. Some clones are absent from its copies; in checked studies, under half trace to an unresolved V gene, and the reason for the others is unknown. From that table come the V and J calls and clone size; the DNA was used to work out D and trimming. The sample's own table lists tens of thousands of clones. Of the sample, over 5% falls within the top ten clones.

This receptor chain uses TRBV29-1 and TRBJ1-2, with 7 bases aligning to TRBD1. Sequences were obtained from blood buffy coat. The receptor was isolated from a woman aged 18-70 years with a cervical HPV16 infection that either progressed to CIN3+ or cleared (not recorded which). The encoded CDR3 is CSVEVPVRGDPEYDYTF. The covered CDR3 bases are TGCAGCGTTGAAGTCCCTGTCAGGGGGGACCCAGAATACGAC.